This T cell receptor (beta chain) was observed in a study of T-cell memory formation after mild COVID-19. This clonotype was detected a few times. Each CDR3 protein gets one entry after TCRdb re-called the 5' RACE reads with MiXCR. The repertoire holds around 300,000 distinct CDR3 sequences, with roughly 13% as singletons. Trimming removed 2 bases from V and 0 bases from J, with 10 bases in between. The CDR3 sequence is 14 residues long. Per the germline V gene, CDR1 is DFQATT and CDR2 is SNEGSKA (reference sequence). The V and J genes are TRBV20-1 and TRBJ1-1; D is uncertain. Input material: PBMCs or a T cell subset sorted from them (not recorded which). This TCR was recovered from a man in his late teens or twenties who had mild COVID-19 (a few samples of this study predate the infection). Cell type and time point are not known. The CDR3 DNA sequence: TGCAGTGCTAGAAGTGGGTTAATGAACACTGAAGCTTTCTTT. Protein: CSARSGLMNTEAFF.